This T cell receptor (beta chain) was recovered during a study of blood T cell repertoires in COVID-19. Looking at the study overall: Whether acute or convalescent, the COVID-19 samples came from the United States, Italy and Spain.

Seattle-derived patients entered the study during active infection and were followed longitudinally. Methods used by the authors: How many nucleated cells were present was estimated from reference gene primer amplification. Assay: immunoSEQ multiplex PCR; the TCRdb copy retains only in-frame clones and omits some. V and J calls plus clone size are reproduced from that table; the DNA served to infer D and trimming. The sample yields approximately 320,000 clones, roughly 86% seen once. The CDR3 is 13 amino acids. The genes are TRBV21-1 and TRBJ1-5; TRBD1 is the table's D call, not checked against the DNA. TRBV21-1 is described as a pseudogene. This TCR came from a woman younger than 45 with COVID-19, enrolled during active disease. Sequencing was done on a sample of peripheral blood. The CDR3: CATGTGEVQPQHF. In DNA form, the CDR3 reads TGTGCCACGGGGACAGGGGAGGTTCAGCCCCAGCATTTT.